The next 28 T cell receptor beta chains were all read from a single sample in a study of cytomegalovirus exposure and HLA in healthy donors. Use of 60 Vbeta and 13 Jbeta primers characterized the PCR. TCRdb's table, derived via immunoSEQ multiplex PCR, lists solely in-frame clones and lacks some. In the table there are 95,000 to 130,000 clones, roughly 83% of which are singletons. The sequenced sample was PBMCs. The receptor source for this set is a young man in good health and CMV-seropositive.

This clone was seen only a few times. In DNA, the CDR3 is TGTGCCAGCAGCGATGGACAGGTCTATAATTCACCCCTCCACTTT. This sequence encodes CASSDGQVYNSPLHF. The rearrangement uses TRBV9 and TRBJ1-6; TRBD1 matches 7 bases. From germline, CDR1 is SGDLS and CDR2 YYNGEE. CDR3 length equals 15 residues. The ends lost 3 bases at V and 3 bases at J; junction bases unmatched: 3.

The genes are TRBV9 and TRBJ1-2, with 8 nucleotides matching TRBD1. Germline values: CDR1 SGDLS, CDR2 YYNGEE. J gave up 4 bases and V 2 bases, and 4 bases lay outside the gene matches. The CDR3 loop spans 14 amino acids. The CDR3 nucleotides are TGTGCCAGCAGCGTTACGACAGGGGTCTATGGCTACACCTTC. This translates into CASSVTTGVYGYTF.

The chain couples TRBV5-6 to TRBJ2-3; a weak D match, TRBD1 (6 bases). The CDR3 runs to 16 residues. V lost 2 bases, J lost 5 bases, and 18 bases lay in between. CDR1 and CDR2 from the germline V gene are SGHDT and YYEEEE. The CDR3 loop is CASSLLRDKGKDTQYF. The CDR3 DNA sequence: TGTGCCAGCAGCTTACTCCGGGACAAGGGTAAAGATACGCAGTATTTT.

V and J are TRBV6-4 and TRBJ2-5; the match to TRBD2 covers 13 bases. The V gene's germline CDR1 is MRHNA and CDR2 SNTAGT. The CDR3 extends over 15 amino acids. After removal of 5 bases from V and 3 bases from J, the junction contained 3 bases not matched to a gene. The CDR3 region is CASSLTSGGKETQYF. CDR3 DNA: TGTGCCAGCAGTTTGACTAGCGGGGGGAAAGAGACCCAGTACTTC.

CDR3 sequence: CASSPPLRTQYF. CDR3 coding DNA: TGTGCCAGCAGCCCCCCCCTTCGGACCCAGTACTTC. The V and J genes are TRBV14 and TRBJ2-5; no clear D. Trimming stripped 4 bases from V and 7 bases from J, with 10 bases between. The CDR3 is made up of 12 amino acids. Germline V CDR1 and CDR2: SGHDN, FVKESK.

The rearrangement joins TRBV10-3 to TRBJ2-1; no definite D call. Trimming removed 3 bases from V and 0 bases from J, with 9 bases in between. In germline, CDR1 is ENHRY, CDR2 SYGVKD. This CDR3 contains 15 residues. CDR3 region: CAISDSRSSYNEQFF. CDR3 DNA sequence: TGTGCCATCAGTGATTCTAGGAGCTCCTACAATGAGCAGTTCTTC.

The V gene is TRBV7-2, the J gene TRBJ2-7; 7 nucleotides match TRBD1. The CDR3 covers 13 residues. Germline V gene data show CDR1 as SGHTA and CDR2 as FQGNSA. V lost 1 base, J lost 4 bases, and 1 base stayed unmatched. The CDR3 loop reads CASSLDRGYEQYF. The CDR3 nucleotides are TGTGCCAGCAGCTTAGACAGGGGTTACGAGCAGTACTTC.

The rearrangement joins TRBV5-4 to TRBJ2-7, with D maybe TRBD2 (5 bases). CDR3 length equals 14 residues. Between the trimmed V and J ends, which lost 0 bases and 4 bases, there was a span of 11 bases. Germline CDR1 reads SGHNT; CDR2 reads YYREEE (reference sequence). The CDR3 region has the DNA TGTGCCAGCAGCTTGGAACGCAGGACTTACGAGCAGTACTTC. This encodes CASSLERRTYEQYF.

J is TRBJ1-2 and V is TRBV6-1; weak D call: TRBD1 (6 bases). V shed 4 bases and J shed 2 bases, with 14 bases lying between them. The CDR3 has 15 residues. Germline lookup yields CDR1 MNHNS and CDR2 SASEGT. CDR3: CASSGRGGANYGYTF. DNA of the CDR3: TGTGCCAGCAGTGGCCGCGGGGGCGCGAACTATGGCTACACCTTC.

The chain couples TRBV6-5 to TRBJ1-2, with a possible D match to TRBD1 (6 bases). Trimming took 5 bases from V and 5 from J, leaving 15 bases between them. The CDR3 spans 14 residues. Germline CDR1 MNHEY, CDR2 SVGAGI. The CDR3: CASSEITGFYGYTF. CDR3 coding DNA: TGTGCCAGCAGTGAGATTACAGGGTTTTATGGCTACACCTTC.

The V gene is TRBV25-1, the J gene TRBJ2-1; TRBD1 matches at 7 bases. Unmatched junction bases numbered 11, after V lost 9 bases and J lost 15 bases. The germline V gene encodes CDR1 MGHDK and CDR2 SYGVNS. The CDR3 is 11 residues long. CDR3 protein: CASTSGTAPFF. In nucleotides, the CDR3 is TGTGCCAGTACCTCAGGGACAGCCCCGTTCTTC.

The chain combines TRBV29-1 with TRBJ2-3; D unresolved. The CDR3 totals 13 residues. Germline CDR1 is SQVTM and CDR2 is ANQGSEA. The V and J ends lost 0 bases and 2 bases respectively, with 6 bases between them. The CDR3 bases are TGCAGCGTTGAAGATCCGTTCACAGATACGCAGTATTTT. Translating gives CSVEDPFTDTQYF.

The chain employs TRBV28 and TRBJ2-7; TRBD2 might be the D (6 bases). The germline CDR1 and CDR2 sequences are MDHEN and SYDVKM. V gave up 2 bases and J gave up 1 base, with 12 bases separating them. CDR3 length: 15 residues. The CDR3 DNA is TGTGCCAGCAGTTTACCGGGACTGGTTTCCTACGAGCAGTACTTC. As protein: CASSLPGLVSYEQYF.

This clone was detected only a few times. J is TRBJ1-1 and V is TRBV28, with 9 positions matching TRBD1. Germline lookup yields CDR1 MDHEN and CDR2 SYDVKM. The CDR3 is 13 residues long. J lost 5 bases, V lost 6 bases, and 4 bases had no gene match. DNA for the CDR3: TGTGCCAGCAGAGGACAGGGGAGGACTGAAGCTTTCTTT. Residues: CASRGQGRTEAFF.

The CDR3 DNA is TGTGCCAGCAGCTATGACAGTGCCGGAGGGGTCGGCTACACCTTC. Protein product: CASSYDSAGGVGYTF. This chain uses TRBV27 with TRBJ1-2, with D maybe TRBD1 (5 bases). Trimming left V 6 bases short and J 8 bases short, with 22 bases between. Germline CDR1 MNHEY, CDR2 SMNVEV (reference sequence). This CDR3 spans 15 amino acids.

V usage is TRBV11-2 and J usage is TRBJ1-5; 7 nucleotides match TRBD1. This CDR3 comprises 15 residues. Germline V gives CDR1 SGHAT, CDR2 FQNNGV. V shed 0 bases and J 4 bases; nucleotides not matched to a gene: 3. The CDR3 DNA is TGTGCCAGCAGCTTAGAACAGGGGCCAAATCAGCCCCAGCATTTT. It is translated as CASSLEQGPNQPQHF.

The rearrangement uses TRBV5-6 and TRBJ1-5, with D perhaps TRBD1 (6 bases). Germline lookup yields CDR1 SGHDT and CDR2 YYEEEE. CDR3 length: 15 residues. V shed 0 bases and J shed 6 bases, with 13 bases lying between them. CDR3 nucleotides: TGTGCCAGCAGCTTGGCGGGGGGCCGGGGTCAGCCCCAGCATTTT. Its protein is CASSLAGGRGQPQHF.

The gene calls are TRBV30 and TRBJ1-5; no clear D. Trimming pared 5 bases from V and 8 bases from J, leaving 16 bases between. CDR1 is GTSNPN, CDR2 SVGIG, per germline (reference sequence). There are 13 residues in the CDR3. The CDR3 coding sequence is TGTGCCTGGGCCGTTGGCCTGAGGGAGCCCCAGCATTTT. It is translated as CAWAVGLREPQHF.

This chain joins TRBV2 and TRBJ1-2; TRBD1 matches at 7 bases. V trimming: 6 bases; J trimming: 3 bases; junction bases outside the gene matches: 4. The germline V gene encodes CDR1 SNHLY and CDR2 FYNNEI. The CDR3 is made up of 13 amino acids. The CDR3 DNA reads TGTGCCAGCAGACCAGGACAGGACTATGGCTACACCTTC. As protein: CASRPGQDYGYTF. Together with reference TRBV2 and TRBJ1-2, the CDR3 gives the full variable domain: EPEVTQTPSHQVTQMGQEVILRCVPISNHLYFYWYRQILGQKVEFLVSFYNNEISEKSEIFDDQFSVERPDGSNFTLKIRSTKLEDSAMYFCASRPGQDYGYTFGSGTRLTVV.

This chain links TRBV7-8 with TRBJ1-1; TRBD1 matches 9 bases. There are 14 residues in the CDR3. V was pared by 5 bases and J by 6 bases, with 7 bases of the junction left unmatched. CDR1 and CDR2 from the germline V gene are SGHVS and FQNEAQ. The chain's CDR3 is CASSTGTGLAEAFF. Written as DNA, the CDR3 is TGTGCCAGCAGCACTGGGACAGGGCTTGCTGAAGCTTTCTTT.

The rearrangement links TRBV10-3 to TRBJ2-3; TRBD2 matches at 7 bases. Germline CDR1 is ENHRY and CDR2 is SYGVKD. The length of the CDR3 is 14 residues. J was trimmed by 5 bases and V by 4 bases; bases with no gene match: 6. For the CDR3, the DNA is TGTGCCATCAGTGGCGCTAGCGGTCGAGATACGCAGTATTTT. It specifies CAISGASGRDTQYF.

The CDR3 bases are TGTGCCAGCAGCGTCCGGACAGGGGGCATGTACGAGCAGTACTTC. Its translation is CASSVRTGGMYEQYF. The chain uses TRBV5-4 and TRBJ2-7; 11 bases agree with TRBD1. Per the germline V gene, CDR1 is SGHNT and CDR2 is YYREEE (reference sequence). The CDR3 length is 15 residues. V lost 4 bases and J lost 4; bases outside the gene matches: 7.

The chain employs TRBV15 and TRBJ1-1; no firm D call. CDR3 size: 14 residues. Germline lookup yields CDR1 LNHNV and CDR2 YYDKDF (reference sequence). Deletions cut 4 bases from V and 5 bases from J, with 14 bases between. DNA for the CDR3: TGTGCCACCAGCAAACGGGAGCCGAAGACTGAAGCTTTCTTT. Protein product: CATSKREPKTEAFF.

The chain uses TRBV19 and TRBJ1-3; maybe TRBD1 (5 bases). Trimming took off 7 bases at V and 5 bases at J, with 15 bases between the two ends. Germline-derived CDR1 and CDR2 are LNHDA and SQIVND (reference sequence). The CDR3 length is 14 residues. The CDR3 coding sequence is TGTGCCAGTACCAAAGGAGACAGAAGAAACACCATATATTTT. Translated, it gives CASTKGDRRNTIYF.

The chain is built from TRBV5-1 and TRBJ2-7, with 7 nucleotides matching TRBD1. Germline values: CDR1 SGHRS, CDR2 YFSETQ. The CDR3 totals 13 residues. After removal of 4 bases from V and 4 bases from J, the junction contained 5 bases not matched to a gene. This chain's CDR3 is CASSIGTDYEQYF. The DNA for the CDR3 is TGCGCCAGCAGCATCGGGACAGATTACGAGCAGTACTTC.

This clone showed up just a few times. The chain uses TRBV27 and TRBJ1-6; unclear D gene. V was clipped by 6 bases and J by 1 base, with 7 bases between them. Germline CDR1 MNHEY, CDR2 SMNVEV (reference sequence). This CDR3 region has 14 residues. The CDR3 coding sequence is TGTGCCAGCAGCCCACAGTCCTATAATTCACCCCTCCACTTT. Amino acid sequence: CASSPQSYNSPLHF.

The chain links TRBV6-1 to TRBJ2-7; weak D call: TRBD2 (7 bases). The germline V gene encodes CDR1 MNHNS and CDR2 SASEGT. This CDR3 region has 14 residues. Deletions cut 4 bases from V and 6 bases from J, with 16 bases between. The CDR3 coding sequence is TGTGCCAGCAGTGCCCAGAGGGGGAGGGGCGAGCAGTACTTC. It specifies CASSAQRGRGEQYF.

The CDR3 loop is CASSSRFSGNEQFF. CDR3 nucleotide sequence: TGTGCCAGCAGTTCCCGCTTTAGCGGGAATGAGCAGTTCTTC. This rearrangement joins TRBV27 to TRBJ2-1, with 7 nucleotides matching TRBD2. This CDR3 contains 14 residues. CDR1 is MNHEY, CDR2 SMNVEV, per germline (reference sequence). The V gene end was trimmed by 4 bases and the J gene end by 7 bases; junction bases not matched to a gene: 7.